These 29 T cell receptor beta chains were all obtained from the same sample, sequenced in a study of blood T cell repertoires in COVID-19. Assay: immunoSEQ multiplex PCR; the TCRdb copy retains only in-frame clones and omits some. The sample includes approximately 350,000 clones, about 90% of them seen just once. The sample was peripheral blood. These receptors were collected from a woman aged 18-29 years who had recovered from COVID-19.

This clone was observed a few times. The rearrangement joins TRBV2 to TRBJ2-5, with TRBD2 matching over 9 bases. The CDR3 runs 14 residues. Germline values: CDR1 SNHLY, CDR2 FYNNEI. The junction had 2 bases not matched to a gene; V was cut back by 5 bases and J by 1 base. CDR3 loop: CASSPGLAQETQYF. CDR3 nucleotides: TGTGCCAGCAGTCCGGGACTAGCCCAAGAGACCCAGTACTTC.

CDR3 sequence reads: CASGHPSGSRPGELFF. The CDR3 DNA is TGTGCCAGCGGTCACCCTAGCGGGAGCCGGCCCGGGGAGCTGTTTTTT. The gene calls are TRBV7-7 and TRBJ2-2; 10 bases map to TRBD2. The CDR3 length is 16 residues. V was pared by 8 bases and J by 6 bases, with 12 bases of the junction left unmatched. Germline CDR1 reads SSHAT; CDR2 reads FNYEAQ (reference sequence).

V and J are TRBV24-1 and TRBJ2-3; D is possibly TRBD2 (5 bases). CDR1 and CDR2 (germline): KGHDR, SFDVKD. Between the trimmed V and J ends, which lost 1 base and 5 bases, there was a span of 15 bases. The CDR3 length is 16 residues. The CDR3 reads CATSDFGNGRLDTQYF. In nucleotides, the CDR3 is TGTGCCACCAGTGATTTCGGGAACGGCAGATTAGATACGCAGTATTTT.

This clone has just one count. The rearrangement links TRBV13 to TRBJ1-1, with D perhaps TRBD1 (5 bases). This CDR3 spans 15 amino acids. Germline CDR1 and CDR2: PRHDT and FYEKMQ (reference sequence). V was pared by 0 bases and J by 3 bases, with 11 bases between. The CDR3 reads CASSLGRDWDTEAFF. The DNA for the CDR3 is TGTGCCAGCAGCTTAGGCAGGGACTGGGACACTGAAGCTTTCTTT.

The V gene is TRBV10-3, the J gene TRBJ1-2, with TRBD1 matching 8 bases. The germline V gene has CDR1 ENHRY and CDR2 SYGVKD. The J segment lost 4 bases and the V segment lost 3 bases, leaving 19 bases of the junction unmatched. The CDR3 is made up of 19 amino acids. Written as DNA, the CDR3 is TGTGCCATCAGTGAAGGCAGGGGGCGACAAGCAGGGATCAGCTATGGCTACACCTTC. It encodes CAISEGRGRQAGISYGYTF.

This CDR3 is CASSVDRATDTQYF. CDR3 coding DNA: TGTGCCAGCAGTGTAGACAGAGCCACAGATACGCAGTATTTT. The J gene is TRBJ2-3, the V gene TRBV25-1, with D maybe TRBD1 (5 bases). CDR1 is MGHDK, CDR2 SYGVNS, per germline. The CDR3 covers 14 residues. Trimming removed 4 bases from V and 2 bases from J, with 10 bases in between.

The V and J genes are TRBV25-1 and TRBJ1-3, with a possible D match to TRBD1 (5 bases). The V gene lost 4 bases and the J gene lost 0 bases, with 7 bases spanning the gap. This CDR3 is built from 14 residues. The germline V gene encodes CDR1 MGHDK and CDR2 SYGVNS. CDR3 sequence: CASSAQGSGNTIYF. The CDR3 DNA reads as TGTGCCAGCAGTGCTCAGGGCTCTGGAAACACCATATATTTT.

The chain couples TRBV18 to TRBJ2-3, with 7 nucleotides matching TRBD1. Germline values: CDR1 KGHSH, CDR2 LQKENI. The CDR3 has 17 residues. V gave up 2 bases and J gave up 6 bases; unmatched junction bases: 14. CDR3 amino acids: CASSPTGVILSWDTQYF. CDR3 nucleotide sequence: TGTGCCAGCTCACCAACAGGGGTTATACTCAGCTGGGATACGCAGTATTTT.

The chain couples TRBV9 to TRBJ2-1, with 7 nucleotides matching TRBD2. The J segment lost 8 bases and the V segment lost 0 bases, leaving 5 bases of the junction unmatched. This CDR3 contains 14 residues. Germline CDR1 SGDLS, CDR2 YYNGEE. The CDR3 loop is CASSVDATSHEQFF. CDR3 nucleotide sequence: TGTGCCAGCAGCGTAGACGCGACTAGCCATGAGCAGTTCTTC.

CDR3 in DNA: TGTGCCAGCAGTTTAAGAGGACTAGCGGGAGTTTACGAGCAGTACGTC. Protein product: CASSLRGLAGVYEQYV. The gene calls are TRBV27 and TRBJ2-7; 13 bases fit TRBD2. The V and J ends lost 2 bases and 4 bases, in that order; junction bases with no gene match: 5. In germline, CDR1 is MNHEY, CDR2 SMNVEV (reference sequence). This CDR3 spans 16 amino acids.

This chain connects TRBV29-1 to TRBJ2-3, with D maybe TRBD1 (6 bases). V shed 5 bases and J shed 4 bases, with 16 bases lying between them. The germline gives CDR1 SQVTM, CDR2 ANQGSEA. The CDR3 is made up of 14 amino acids. The CDR3 loop is CSVTGQIQPDTQYF. In nucleotides, the CDR3 is TGCAGCGTTACCGGACAGATCCAACCAGATACGCAGTATTTT.

V usage is TRBV9 and J usage is TRBJ2-5; possibly TRBD2 for D (6 bases). Germline CDR1 and CDR2: SGDLS and YYNGEE. V lost 0 bases and J lost 1, with 16 bases in between. The CDR3 extends over 17 amino acids. This chain's CDR3 is CASSVAPAGRGQETQYF. The CDR3 region has the DNA TGTGCCAGCAGCGTAGCCCCTGCGGGAAGGGGCCAAGAGACCCAGTACTTC.

This clone showed up just once. The V gene is TRBV21-1, the J gene TRBJ2-3; the D call TRBD2 from the table was never checked on the DNA. TRBV21-1 is annotated as a pseudogene. This CDR3 has 16 residues. DNA of the CDR3: TGTGCCAGCAGCAACCCTAGCGGGAGCCGAGCAGATACGCAGTATTTT. The encoded protein is CASSNPSGSRADTQYF.

The gene calls are TRBV10-3 and TRBJ1-5, with D unresolved. Germline assignment: CDR1 ENHRY and CDR2 SYGVKD. The CDR3 covers 14 residues. V was trimmed by 8 bases and J by 2 bases, leaving 13 bases between them. CDR3 in amino acids: CAIGGGQGNQPQHF. CDR3 in DNA: TGTGCCATCGGTGGAGGGCAAGGCAATCAGCCCCAGCATTTT.

The CDR3 nucleotides read TGTGCCAGCAGCCAAGCGACTGGTTGGTCACCCCTCCACTTT. This translates into CASSQATGWSPLHF. This chain uses TRBV5-4 with TRBJ1-6; D ambiguous. CDR1 and CDR2 from the germline V gene are SGHNT and YYREEE (reference sequence). The CDR3 runs 14 residues. Trimming removed 4 bases at V and 10 bases at J, with 15 bases between.

The CDR3 spells CASSSLGEVTEKNIQYF. CDR3 in DNA: TGTGCCAGCAGCTCCTTAGGGGAAGTGACAGAAAAAAACATTCAGTACTTC. The rearrangement joins TRBV11-2 to TRBJ2-4, with D tentatively TRBD1 (5 bases). CDR3 length: 17 amino acids. CDR1 is SGHAT, CDR2 FQNNGV, per germline. V was cut by 4 bases and J by 4 bases, with 20 bases left in between.

This chain links TRBV5-1 with TRBJ1-1; 7 bases are shared with TRBD1. The CDR3 covers 15 residues. Germline CDR1 is SGHRS and CDR2 is YFSETQ. The trim removed 3 bases at V and 2 bases at J, leaving 7 bases unmatched. Here the CDR3 DNA reads TGCGCCAGCAGCTCGGGCAGGGGGGTAAACACTGAAGCTTTCTTT. Translated, it gives CASSSGRGVNTEAFF.

V and J are TRBV19 and TRBJ2-1, with D maybe TRBD2 (6 bases). The germline CDR1 and CDR2 sequences are LNHDA and SQIVND (reference sequence). The CDR3 covers 14 residues. Deletions cut 4 bases from V and 3 bases from J, with 10 bases between. The CDR3 DNA is TGTGCCAGTAGTAGGCCAGCGGGCTACAATGAGCAGTTCTTC. This encodes CASSRPAGYNEQFF.

The J gene is TRBJ1-1, the V gene TRBV29-1; 7 bases fit TRBD1. Unmatched junction bases numbered 2, after V lost 4 bases and J lost 0 bases. The CDR3 length is 13 residues. Germline CDR1 SQVTM, CDR2 ANQGSEA. The CDR3 sequence is CSVVGQLNTEAFF. DNA for the CDR3: TGCAGCGTTGTGGGACAGTTGAACACTGAAGCTTTCTTT.

This rearrangement joins TRBV30 to TRBJ2-5, with D unclear. V lost 0 bases, J lost 4 bases, and 9 bases lay in between. Germline V gene data show CDR1 as GTSNPN and CDR2 as SVGIG (reference sequence). The CDR3 extends over 13 amino acids. The CDR3 sequence: CAWSVWRGETQYF. The DNA for the CDR3 is TGTGCCTGGAGTGTTTGGCGAGGAGAGACCCAGTACTTC.

V gene TRBV7-9 combines with J gene TRBJ2-7; D perhaps matches TRBD1 (8 bases). Germline-derived CDR1 and CDR2 are SEHNR and FQNEAQ (reference sequence). Trimming pared 5 bases from V and 4 bases from J, leaving 18 bases between. The CDR3 length is 15 residues. The CDR3 nucleotides read TGTGCCAGCAGCCAAGGACAGGGAGGGGTATACGAGCAGTACGTC. This sequence encodes CASSQGQGGVYEQYV.

The V and J genes are TRBV7-9 and TRBJ1-5; D remains ambiguous. The ends were cut back, 5 bases at V and 5 bases at J, with 7 bases in the middle. The CDR3 has 12 amino acids. In germline, CDR1 is SEHNR, CDR2 FQNEAQ (reference sequence). DNA of the CDR3: TGTGCCAGCAGCGCGCGGGATCAGCCCCAGCATTTT. Amino acids: CASSARDQPQHF.

This clone occurred once. The chain employs TRBV10-3 and TRBJ2-3; 7 bases fit TRBD2. Germline V gene data show CDR1 as ENHRY and CDR2 as SYGVKD. The CDR3 has 13 residues. J lost 0 bases, V lost 11 bases, and 5 bases had no gene match. CDR3 nucleotides: TGTGCCGCCACTAGCGAAAGCACAGATACGCAGTATTTT. It translates to CAATSESTDTQYF.

The rearrangement uses TRBV7-8 and TRBJ2-4; 11 nucleotides match TRBD2. This CDR3 region has 15 residues. Looked up from germline, CDR1 is SGHVS and CDR2 is FQNEAQ. J lost 7 bases, V lost 0 bases, and 2 bases had no gene match. The CDR3 sequence is CASSLASSGRNIQYF. DNA for the CDR3: TGTGCCAGCAGCTTAGCCTCTAGCGGGAGGAACATTCAGTACTTC.

The CDR3 reads CASSEAVTGGTTYEQYV. CDR3 sequence (DNA): TGTGCCAGCAGTGAAGCTGTTACGGGAGGAACCACCTACGAGCAGTACGTC. This rearrangement joins TRBV2 to TRBJ2-7; 7 bases agree with TRBD2. Per the germline V gene, CDR1 is SNHLY and CDR2 is FYNNEI. The J segment lost 2 bases and the V segment lost 0 bases, leaving 10 bases of the junction unmatched. This CDR3 comprises 17 residues.

V is TRBV6-2 or TRBV6-3 and J is TRBJ1-4; perhaps TRBD1 as D (6 bases). The length of the CDR3 is 16 residues. Trimming stripped 4 bases from V and 8 bases from J, with 20 bases between. Looked up from germline, CDR1 is MNHEY and CDR2 is SVGEGT. For the CDR3, the DNA is TGTGCCAGCAGTTCCTCCGGACAGTTGATTAAGGAAAAACTGTTTTTT. Amino acid sequence: CASSSSGQLIKEKLFF.

The rearrangement joins TRBV11-2 to TRBJ1-5; no firm D call. Germline V gene data show CDR1 as SGHAT and CDR2 as FQNNGV. The CDR3 extends over 15 amino acids. V was shortened by 0 bases and J by 4 bases, with 10 bases between the two germline ends. The DNA for the CDR3 is TGTGCCAGCAGCTTAGAGCGGGGTTGGAATCAGCCCCAGCATTTT. This gives the protein CASSLERGWNQPQHF.

The chain joins TRBV7-9 to TRBJ2-3; 11 bases fit TRBD2. Trimming cost V 5 bases and J 9 bases; bases outside gene matches: 10. The CDR3 runs 15 residues. CDR1 is SEHNR and CDR2 is FQNEAQ in the germline V gene (reference sequence). The CDR3 bases are TGTGCCAGCAGCGCCTTACTAGCGGGAGAGAGCACGCAGTATTTT. This sequence encodes CASSALLAGESTQYF.

The chain employs TRBV5-6 and TRBJ1-2, with D perhaps matching TRBD1 (5 bases). This CDR3 comprises 13 residues. CDR1 SGHDT and CDR2 YYEEEE come from the germline V gene. The V and J ends lost 4 bases and 4 bases respectively, with 11 bases between them. The CDR3 nucleotides are TGTGCCAGCAGCCCATTAGACAGCTATGGCTACACCTTC. Residues: CASSPLDSYGYTF.